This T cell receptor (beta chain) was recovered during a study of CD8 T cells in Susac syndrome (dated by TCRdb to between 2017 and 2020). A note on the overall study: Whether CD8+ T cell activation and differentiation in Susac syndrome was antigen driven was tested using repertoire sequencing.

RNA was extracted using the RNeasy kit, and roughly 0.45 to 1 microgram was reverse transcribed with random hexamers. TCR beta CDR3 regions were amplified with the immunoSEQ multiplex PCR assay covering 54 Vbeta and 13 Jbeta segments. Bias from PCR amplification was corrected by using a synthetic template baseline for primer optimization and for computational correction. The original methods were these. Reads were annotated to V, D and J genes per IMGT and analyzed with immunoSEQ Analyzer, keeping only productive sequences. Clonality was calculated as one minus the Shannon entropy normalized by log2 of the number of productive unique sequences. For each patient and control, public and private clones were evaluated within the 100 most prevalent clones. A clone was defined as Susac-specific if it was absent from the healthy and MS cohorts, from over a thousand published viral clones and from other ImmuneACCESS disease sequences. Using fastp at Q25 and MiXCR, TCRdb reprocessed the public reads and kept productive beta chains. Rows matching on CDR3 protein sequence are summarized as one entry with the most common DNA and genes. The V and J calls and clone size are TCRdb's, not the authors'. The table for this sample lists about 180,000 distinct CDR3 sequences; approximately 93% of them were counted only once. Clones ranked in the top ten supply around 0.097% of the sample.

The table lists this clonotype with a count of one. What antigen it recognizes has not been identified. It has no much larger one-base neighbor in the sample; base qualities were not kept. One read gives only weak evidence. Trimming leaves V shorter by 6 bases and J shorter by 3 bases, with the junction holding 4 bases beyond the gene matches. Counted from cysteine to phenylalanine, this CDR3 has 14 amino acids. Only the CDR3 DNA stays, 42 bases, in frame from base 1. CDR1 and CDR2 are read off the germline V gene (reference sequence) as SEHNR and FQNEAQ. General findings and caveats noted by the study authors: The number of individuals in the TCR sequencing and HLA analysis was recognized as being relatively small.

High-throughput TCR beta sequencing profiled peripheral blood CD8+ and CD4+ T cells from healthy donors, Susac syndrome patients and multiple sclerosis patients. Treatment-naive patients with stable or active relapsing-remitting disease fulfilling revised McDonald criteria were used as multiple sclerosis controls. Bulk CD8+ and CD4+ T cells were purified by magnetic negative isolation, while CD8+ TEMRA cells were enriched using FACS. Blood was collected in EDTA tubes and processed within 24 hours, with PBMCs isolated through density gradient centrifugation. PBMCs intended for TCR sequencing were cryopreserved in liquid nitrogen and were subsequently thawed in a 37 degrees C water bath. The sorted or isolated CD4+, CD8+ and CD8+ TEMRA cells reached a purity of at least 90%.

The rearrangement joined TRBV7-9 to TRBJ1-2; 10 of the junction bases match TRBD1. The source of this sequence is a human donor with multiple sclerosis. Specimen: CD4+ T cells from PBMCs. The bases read TGTGCCAGCAGACTGGGACAGGGGCACTATGGCTACACCTTC. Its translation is CASRLGQGHYGYTF.